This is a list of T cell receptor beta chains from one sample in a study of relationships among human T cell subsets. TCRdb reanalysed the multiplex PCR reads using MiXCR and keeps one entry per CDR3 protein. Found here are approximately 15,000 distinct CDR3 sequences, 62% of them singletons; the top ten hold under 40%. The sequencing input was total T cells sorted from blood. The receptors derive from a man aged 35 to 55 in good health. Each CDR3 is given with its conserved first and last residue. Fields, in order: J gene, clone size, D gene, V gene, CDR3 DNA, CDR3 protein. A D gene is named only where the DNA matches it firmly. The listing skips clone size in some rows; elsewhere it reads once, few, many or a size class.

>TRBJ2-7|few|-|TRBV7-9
TGTGCCAGCAGCGACCAGGAGCTTCCCTCCGAGCAGTACTTC
CASSDQELPSEQYF
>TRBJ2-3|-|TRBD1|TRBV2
TGTGCCAGCAGTGAAAGGCCAGGGGGCGCGGCAGATACGCAGTATTTT
CASSERPGGAADTQYF
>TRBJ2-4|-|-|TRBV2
TGTGCCAGCAGTGGGCGTGGGGCCAAAAACATTCAGTACTTC
CASSGRGAKNIQYF
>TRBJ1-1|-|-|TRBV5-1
TGCGCCAGCAGCTTCGGGGGCCGGGACACTGAAGCTTTCTTT
CASSFGGRDTEAFF
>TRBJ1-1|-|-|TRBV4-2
TGTGCCAGCAGCCAACCGGGAATTGCTGAAGCTTTCTTT
CASSQPGIAEAFF
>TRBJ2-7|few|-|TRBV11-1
TGTGCCAGCAGCTTAGTGCGGGGATCCTACGAGCAGTACTTC
CASSLVRGSYEQYF
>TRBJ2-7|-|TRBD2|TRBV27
TGTGCCAGCAGGTGGGCGGGGGATTCCTACGAGCAGTACTTC
CASRWAGDSYEQYF
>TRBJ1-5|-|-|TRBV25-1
TGTGCCAGCAGTGGAGGGTCCGGGATGGGCAATCAGCCCCAGCATTTT
CASSGGSGMGNQPQHF
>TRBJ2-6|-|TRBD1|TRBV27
TGTGCCAGCAGTTCAGGACAGGCTGGGGGCTCTGGGGCCAACGTCCTGACTTTC
CASSSGQAGGSGANVLTF
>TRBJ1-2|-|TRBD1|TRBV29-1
TGCAGCGTTGGGCCTGACAGGGGTGAGGGCGGCTATGGCTACACCTTC
CSVGPDRGEGGYGYTF
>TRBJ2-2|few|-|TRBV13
TGTGCCAGCATAGGGGAGGCCGGGGAGCTGTTTTTT
CASIGEAGELFF
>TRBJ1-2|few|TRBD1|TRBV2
TGTGCCAGCAGTGATCGACAGGGCTGGTATGGCTACACCTTC
CASSDRQGWYGYTF
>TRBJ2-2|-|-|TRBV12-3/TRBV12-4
TGTGCCAGCAGTTTAGTCATCGGGAGCGGGGAGCTGTTTTTT
CASSLVIGSGELFF
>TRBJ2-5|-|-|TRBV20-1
TGCAGTGCAGTTAAGCGGACCCAAGAGACCCAGTACTTC
CSAVKRTQETQYF
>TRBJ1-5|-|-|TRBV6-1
TGTGCCAGCAGTGTTAAAAGCAATCAGCCCCAGCATTTT
CASSVKSNQPQHF
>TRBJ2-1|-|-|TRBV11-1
TGTGCCAGCAGCTTTCTCCAGCAGCGGTTCTTC
CASSFLQQRFF
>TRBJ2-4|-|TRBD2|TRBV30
TGTGCCTGGAGTGTGTCTCGGCTAGCGGGAGCCACCAAAAACATTCAGTACTTC
CAWSVSRLAGATKNIQYF
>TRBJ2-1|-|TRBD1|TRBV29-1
TGCAGCGTTGTGGGACAGGGGTTATCTAATGAGCAGTTCTTC
CSVVGQGLSNEQFF
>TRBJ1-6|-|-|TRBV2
TGTGCCAGCACTGGGGACGGGTATAATTCACCCCTCCACTTT
CASTGDGYNSPLHF
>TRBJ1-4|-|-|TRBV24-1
TGTGCCACCAGTGATTCCGGGGCCTCAACTAATGAAAAACTGTTTTTT
CATSDSGASTNEKLFF
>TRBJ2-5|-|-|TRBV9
TGTGCCAGCAGTGATGCATTTGCCCAGTACTTC
CASSDAFAQYF
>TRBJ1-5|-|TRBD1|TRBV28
TGTGCCAGCAGAGGACAGGGAAGTCAGCCCCAGCATTTT
CASRGQGSQPQHF
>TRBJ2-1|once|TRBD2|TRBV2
TGTGCCAGCAGGGAGGGGACTAGCGGCCACAATGAGCAGTTCTTC
CASREGTSGHNEQFF
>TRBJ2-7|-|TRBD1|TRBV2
TGTGCCAGCAGTTTTGGACAGGGGACCTACGAGCAGTACTTC
CASSFGQGTYEQYF
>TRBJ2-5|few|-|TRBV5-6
TGTGCCAGCAGCTCCCCAAGGGGGGAGACCCAGTACTTC
CASSSPRGETQYF
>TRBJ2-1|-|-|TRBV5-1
TGCGCCAGCAGCTCCGGGTCCAGCTCCTACAATGAGCAGTTCTTC
CASSSGSSSYNEQFF
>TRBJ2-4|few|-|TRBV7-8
TGTGCCAGCAGCTTACCAGTCGGGCCCGGAAACATTCAGTACTTC
CASSLPVGPGNIQYF
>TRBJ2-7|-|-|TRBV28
TGTGCCAGCAGTTTTGGGAGGAGCTCCTACGAGCAGTACTTC
CASSFGRSSYEQYF
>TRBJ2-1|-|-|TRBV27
TGTGCCAGCAGTTCAAGGACTATAGCCGCCTACAATGAGCAGTTCTTC
CASSSRTIAAYNEQFF
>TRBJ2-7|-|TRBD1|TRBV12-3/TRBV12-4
TGTGCCAGCACCCCGGACAGGGAATTTGAAGAGCAGTACTTC
CASTPDREFEEQYF
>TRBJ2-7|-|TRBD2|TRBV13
TGTGCCAGCAGCCCTAGGGGAGCGGGAGGAAGAAACGAGCAGTACTTC
CASSPRGAGGRNEQYF
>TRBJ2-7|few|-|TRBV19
TGTGCCATATCGGACGGCAACGAGCAGTACTTC
CAISDGNEQYF
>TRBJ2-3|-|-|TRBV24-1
TGTGCCACCAGAGCTGGGGTCACAGATACGCAGTATTTT
CATRAGVTDTQYF
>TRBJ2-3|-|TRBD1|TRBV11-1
TGTGCCAGCAGCGCGGACAGGGTCACAGATACGCAGTATTTT
CASSADRVTDTQYF
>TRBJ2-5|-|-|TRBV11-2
TGTGCCAGCAGCTCCGGGGCCGCTAGACAGACCCAGTACTTC
CASSSGAARQTQYF